The clone carrying this T cell receptor beta chain was observed a handful of times. Its target is unknown. Specified time point: patch test 3, about 24 weeks after DPC sensitization. Indicated treatment: therapeutic diphenylcyclopropenone sensitization with weekly scalp DPC. Drawing of blood took place ahead of applying each patch test. The germline V and J ends were trimmed by 1 base and 3 bases, with 9 bases remaining between them. The CDR3 sequence is 15 residues long. CDR1 is KGHDR and CDR2 is SFDVKD in the germline V gene. The sample is drawn from a study of human T cells and chemical hapten exposure. About the study: Once 0.01% DPC had been applied to the upper back by patch test, readings were taken at 6 days. Study conclusions and caveats: The study found that DPC sensitization did not change TCRs above 1 in 1000 frequency.

MiXCR was run by TCRdb on the RACE reads, yielding one entry per CDR3 protein. The sample has 210,000 or so distinct CDR3 sequences; about 22% are singletons. The sample consisted of whole blood, taken in connection with sensitization to the hapten diphenylcyclopropenone (DPC). This sequence originates from a woman aged 35 to 49 with alopecia areata. Some clones in this sample may be carry-over from other donors' samples. The chain combines TRBV24-1 with TRBJ2-1; D remains unclear. The CDR3 DNA reads TGTGCCACCAGTGATTTTCGCTCTAGCTACAATGAGCAGTTCTTC. This sequence encodes CATSDFRSSYNEQFF.